These 30 T cell receptor beta chains came from one sample sequenced in a study of control samples from healthy donors and cancer patients. Profiled with immunoSEQ multiplex PCR; TCRdb holds only in-frame clones, not every one. The sample has over 150,000 clones, 85% to 95% seen once. Sequences were obtained from blood. The receptors derive from a woman between 18 and 29 years old in good health.

The gene calls are TRBV3-1 (or the pseudogene TRBV3-2) and TRBJ2-7; D is unclear. The CDR3 consists of 12 residues. V lost 2 bases and J lost 3, with 5 bases in between. Germline CDR1 reads LGHDT; CDR2 reads YNNKEL (reference sequence). The CDR3 DNA is TGTGCCAGCAGCCAAACCCTCTACGAGCAGTACTTC. Translation gives CASSQTLYEQYF.

This rearrangement joins TRBV5-5 to TRBJ2-7; TRBD1 agrees at 9 bases. This CDR3 has 15 residues. Germline V gene lookup returns CDR1 SGHKS and CDR2 YYEKEE (reference sequence). Trimming removed 1 base from V and 3 bases from J; junction bases left unmatched: 5. CDR3 DNA: TGTGCCAGCAGCTTGACAGGGGGCGAATTCTACGAGCAGTACTTC. Encoded protein: CASSLTGGEFYEQYF.

The chain uses TRBV19 and TRBJ1-1; D gene unclear. Germline-derived CDR1 and CDR2 are LNHDA and SQIVND (reference sequence). V lost 7 bases and J lost 5, with 8 bases in between. There are 11 residues in the CDR3. The CDR3 here is CASIFRTEAFF. CDR3 in DNA: TGTGCCAGTATTTTCAGGACTGAAGCTTTCTTT. Full variable domain (rest looked up from reference TRBV19 and TRBJ1-1): DGGITQSPKYLFRKEGQNVTLSCEQNLNHDAMYWYRQDPGQGLRLIYYSQIVNDFQKGDIAEGYSVSREKKESFPLTVTSAQKNPTAFYLCASIFRTEAFFGQGTRLTVV.

The rearrangement joins TRBV28 to TRBJ1-2, with D possibly matching TRBD1 (5 bases). In germline, CDR1 is MDHEN, CDR2 SYDVKM. Trimming removed 5 bases from V and 3 bases from J, with 10 bases in between. The CDR3 length is 13 residues. CDR3 DNA sequence: TGTGCCAGCAGTGTCGGGACTGACTATGGCTACACCTTC. This codes for CASSVGTDYGYTF.

This chain links TRBV15 with TRBJ1-5, with D possibly TRBD1 on 6 matching bases. V gave up 10 bases and J gave up 0 bases, with 10 bases separating them. The CDR3 contains 13 residues. Germline V lookup: CDR1 LNHNV, CDR2 YYDKDF (reference sequence). The CDR3 bases are TGTGCCAGCGGACAGCATAGCAATCAGCCCCAGCATTTT. Encoded protein: CASGQHSNQPQHF.

This chain connects TRBV4-1 to TRBJ1-1; a possible D gene is TRBD1 (6 bases). Germline CDR1 reads MGHRA; CDR2 reads YSYEKL. The ends were cut back, 2 bases at V and 0 bases at J, with 10 bases in the middle. The CDR3 sequence is 15 residues long. This chain's CDR3 is CASSQQGSLNTEAFF. The CDR3 bases are TGCGCCAGCAGCCAACAGGGGTCCTTGAACACTGAAGCTTTCTTT.

The chain joins TRBV23-1 to TRBJ2-5; D possibly uses TRBD1 or TRBD2 (6 bases each). TRBV23-1 is recorded as an ORF, its role being uncertain. This CDR3 comprises 17 residues. Trimming took off 0 bases at V and 2 bases at J, with 16 bases between the two ends. The CDR3 here is CASSQSMGRGGQETQYF. For the CDR3, the DNA is TGCGCCAGCAGTCAATCGATGGGCAGGGGAGGTCAAGAGACCCAGTACTTC.

This chain uses TRBV28 with TRBJ2-6; 8 nucleotides align to TRBD1. Trimming took 3 bases from V and 3 from J; bases not matched to a gene: 7. The germline gives CDR1 MDHEN, CDR2 SYDVKM. There are 17 residues in the CDR3. The CDR3 sequence: CASSFPGRGLGANVLTF. CDR3 nucleotide sequence: TGTGCCAGCAGTTTCCCAGGCAGGGGGCTTGGGGCCAACGTCCTGACTTTC.

This rearrangement joins TRBV19 to TRBJ1-4; no firm D call. This CDR3 spans 15 amino acids. V was trimmed by 6 bases and J by 1 base, leaving 12 bases between them. Germline V CDR1 and CDR2: LNHDA, SQIVND (reference sequence). The DNA for the CDR3 is TGTGCCAGTAGCCCGAGACCGGGAACTAATGAAAAACTGTTTTTT. This encodes CASSPRPGTNEKLFF.

V and J are TRBV2 and TRBJ2-5; TRBD2 agrees at 14 bases. The length of the CDR3 is 15 residues. CDR1 is SNHLY, CDR2 FYNNEI, per germline. V was pared by 7 bases and J by 1 base, with 2 bases of the junction left unmatched. CDR3 nucleotide sequence: TGTGCCAGCATCGGGACTAGCGGGAGCCAAGAGACCCAGTACTTC. This encodes CASIGTSGSQETQYF. Filled out from reference TRBV2 and TRBJ2-5, the complete variable domain reads EPEVTQTPSHQVTQMGQEVILRCVPISNHLYFYWYRQILGQKVEFLVSFYNNEISEKSEIFDDQFSVERPDGSNFTLKIRSTKLEDSAMYFCASIGTSGSQETQYFGPGTRLLVL.

This chain joins TRBV2 and TRBJ2-7; D not resolved. CDR1 is SNHLY and CDR2 is FYNNEI in the germline V gene. Trimming stripped 0 bases from V and 3 bases from J, with 3 bases between. CDR3 length: 12 residues. CDR3 nucleotide sequence: TGTGCCAGCAGTGAAGCGCTCTACGAGCAGTACTTC. It translates to CASSEALYEQYF.

This rearrangement joins TRBV7-9 to TRBJ1-2; D might be TRBD1 (5 bases). Germline lookup yields CDR1 SEHNR and CDR2 FQNEAQ (reference sequence). This CDR3 contains 15 residues. Trimming removed 1 base from V and 4 bases from J, with 13 bases in between. CDR3 in DNA: TGTGCCAGCAGCTTAGTGGGGGGAGGTATCTATGGCTACACCTTC. Its translation is CASSLVGGGIYGYTF.

The chain has TRBV24-1 and TRBJ2-1; D perhaps matches TRBD2 (6 bases). The CDR3 covers 14 residues. CDR1 is KGHDR, CDR2 SFDVKD, per germline. Trimming removed 7 bases at V and 8 bases at J, with 17 bases between. This CDR3 reads CATRASGGADEQFF. CDR3 coding DNA: TGTGCCACCAGAGCAAGTGGAGGGGCCGATGAGCAGTTCTTC.

The V gene is TRBV2, the J gene TRBJ1-6; no reliable D call. The CDR3 runs 14 residues. Trimming shortened V by 5 bases and J by 7 bases, and 12 bases separated the two germline ends. CDR1 SNHLY and CDR2 FYNNEI come from the germline V gene. In DNA form, the CDR3 reads TGTGCCAGCAGTCTTAACAGCCTCAATTCACCCCTCCACTTT. Protein: CASSLNSLNSPLHF.

This clone is a singleton in its sample. The rearrangement links TRBV7-2 to TRBJ1-1, with a possible D match to TRBD1 (6 bases). This CDR3 comprises 12 residues. V dropped 5 bases and J dropped 8 bases, with 12 bases sitting between them. Germline V CDR1 and CDR2: SGHTA, FQGNSA. The CDR3 sequence: CASSRTEKEAFF. CDR3 nucleotides: TGTGCCAGCAGCCGGACAGAGAAGGAAGCTTTCTTT.

The rearrangement uses TRBV6-5 and TRBJ1-2, with 10 bases identical to TRBD1. V shed 2 bases and J 5 bases; nucleotides not matched to a gene: 5. The CDR3 spans 15 residues. Germline values: CDR1 MNHEY, CDR2 SVGAGI. Here the CDR3 DNA reads TGTGCCAGCAGTTACCTGGACAGGGGGGGGTATGGCTACACCTTC. Protein sequence: CASSYLDRGGYGYTF.

V usage is TRBV19 and J usage is TRBJ1-2; D might be TRBD1 (6 bases). Between the trimmed V and J ends, which lost 10 bases and 5 bases, there was a span of 26 bases. CDR1 and CDR2 (germline): LNHDA, SQIVND (reference sequence). There are 16 residues in the CDR3. The CDR3 spells CATQPTGIGPGYGYTF. In DNA, the CDR3 is TGTGCCACCCAGCCGACAGGAATAGGACCTGGATATGGCTACACCTTC.

The chain links TRBV7-3 to TRBJ2-2; D might be TRBD2 (6 bases). Germline V lookup: CDR1 SGHTA, CDR2 FQGTGA. This CDR3 spans 14 amino acids. With 3 bases removed from V and 5 bases from J, the gap between germline ends came to 10 bases. CDR3 nucleotides: TGTGCCAGCAGCTTGACGACTAGTACCGGGGAGCTGTTTTTT. Amino acids: CASSLTTSTGELFF.

The chain couples TRBV5-6 to TRBJ2-7, with D perhaps TRBD1 (5 bases). Germline assignment: CDR1 SGHDT and CDR2 YYEEEE. The CDR3 consists of 12 residues. Trimming took 5 bases from V and 7 from J, leaving 13 bases between them. The CDR3 here is CASSDSFLEQYF. For the CDR3, the DNA is TGTGCCAGCAGTGACAGCTTCTTGGAGCAGTACTTC.

The V call is TRBV19, the J call TRBJ2-7, with D tentatively TRBD1 (5 bases). V shed 3 bases and J shed 2 bases, with 11 bases lying between them. Per the germline V gene, CDR1 is LNHDA and CDR2 is SQIVND (reference sequence). The CDR3 loop spans 14 amino acids. The DNA of the CDR3 is TGTGCCAGTAGTATTTGGGGCAAAACCTACGAGCAGTACTTC. Protein sequence: CASSIWGKTYEQYF.

The gene calls are TRBV10-3 and TRBJ1-6; 7 nucleotides line up with TRBD1. V was clipped by 2 bases and J by 10 bases; unmatched bases: 8. CDR1 and CDR2 (germline): ENHRY, SYGVKD. The CDR3 sequence is 15 residues long. As DNA, the CDR3 is TGTGCCATCAGTGAGAATAACAGGGGAGGGTCACCCCTCCACTTT. Translating gives CAISENNRGGSPLHF.

The gene calls are TRBV19 and TRBJ1-1; no clear D gene. V was cut by 5 bases and J by 0 bases, with 13 bases left in between. The V gene's germline CDR1 is LNHDA and CDR2 SQIVND (reference sequence). This CDR3 is built from 15 residues. CDR3: CASSSPGDVNTEAFF. The CDR3 DNA is TGTGCCAGTAGTTCACCCGGGGATGTGAACACTGAAGCTTTCTTT.

CDR3 residues: CASSLRDGQPQHF. CDR3 nucleotide sequence: TGTGCCAGCAGTTTAAGGGATGGACAGCCCCAGCATTTT. The chain carries TRBV6-2 or TRBV6-3 and TRBJ1-5; no clear D. V lost 4 bases and J lost 7, with 11 bases in between. From germline, CDR1 is MNHEY and CDR2 SVGEGT. The CDR3 runs 13 residues.

The chain is built from TRBV7-2 and TRBJ2-7; D is possibly TRBD1 or TRBD2 (5 bases each). Deletions cut 6 bases from V and 0 bases from J, with 15 bases between. The V gene's germline CDR1 is SGHTA and CDR2 FQGNSA. CDR3 length: 15 amino acids. CDR3 residues: CASSPGTAASYEQYF. The CDR3 nucleotides read TGTGCCAGCAGTCCAGGGACGGCTGCCTCCTACGAGCAGTACTTC.

The chain recombines TRBV27 with TRBJ2-3, with 8 bases lining up with TRBD1. The CDR3 sequence is 14 residues long. Germline CDR1 MNHEY, CDR2 SMNVEV (reference sequence). V was clipped by 5 bases and J by 0 bases; unmatched bases: 1. DNA of the CDR3: TGTGCCAGCAGTCGGGACAGGAGCACAGATACGCAGTATTTT. Translation gives CASSRDRSTDTQYF.

This clone was observed once. The gene calls are TRBV9 and TRBJ2-2, with D possibly matching TRBD2 (5 bases). The V and J ends lost 4 bases and 7 bases respectively, with 20 bases between them. The CDR3 extends over 16 amino acids. Germline assignment: CDR1 SGDLS and CDR2 YYNGEE. The chain's CDR3 is CASSFSPGESGGELFF. DNA of the CDR3: TGTGCCAGCAGCTTCTCCCCCGGGGAATCCGGCGGGGAGCTGTTTTTT.

The chain carries TRBV11-2 and TRBJ1-4, with 9 bases lining up with TRBD1. V lost 5 bases and J lost 8; bases outside the gene matches: 9. The CDR3 covers 15 residues. Germline V lookup: CDR1 SGHAT, CDR2 FQNNGV. CDR3 in DNA: TGTGCCAGCAGCCAAACGACAGGGGGAGGGGAAAAACTGTTTTTT. It is translated as CASSQTTGGGEKLFF.

This chain connects TRBV28 to TRBJ1-2; D is possibly TRBD1 (5 bases). V lost 6 bases, J lost 2 bases, and 10 bases lay in between. CDR3 length: 13 residues. CDR1 and CDR2 (germline): MDHEN, SYDVKM. CDR3 residues: CASSLGENYGYTF. CDR3 nucleotide sequence: TGTGCCAGCAGCCTGGGGGAAAACTATGGCTACACCTTC.

The chain uses TRBV12-3 or TRBV12-4 and TRBJ1-6; D gene unclear. The CDR3 is 13 residues long. The V gene lost 4 bases and the J gene lost 14 bases, with 15 bases spanning the gap. The CDR3 bases are TGTGCCAGCAGTTCCCTCAGGTTAGGGTCCCTCCACTTT. Amino acid sequence: CASSSLRLGSLHF.

The chain uses TRBV5-1 and TRBJ2-3, with 7 bases that match TRBD2. The CDR3 consists of 15 residues. V lost 1 base and J lost 3; bases outside the gene matches: 5. CDR1 and CDR2 from the germline V gene are SGHRS and YFSETQ. CDR3 bases: TGCGCCAGCAGCTTGCTGGGACTACAGACAGATACGCAGTATTTT. Its protein is CASSLLGLQTDTQYF. Full variable domain (rest looked up from reference TRBV5-1 and TRBJ2-3): KAGVTQTPRYLIKTRGQQVTLSCSPISGHRSVSWYQQTPGQGLQFLFEYFSETQRNKGNFPGRFSGRQFSNSRSEMNVSTLELGDSALYLCASSLLGLQTDTQYFGPGTRLTVL.